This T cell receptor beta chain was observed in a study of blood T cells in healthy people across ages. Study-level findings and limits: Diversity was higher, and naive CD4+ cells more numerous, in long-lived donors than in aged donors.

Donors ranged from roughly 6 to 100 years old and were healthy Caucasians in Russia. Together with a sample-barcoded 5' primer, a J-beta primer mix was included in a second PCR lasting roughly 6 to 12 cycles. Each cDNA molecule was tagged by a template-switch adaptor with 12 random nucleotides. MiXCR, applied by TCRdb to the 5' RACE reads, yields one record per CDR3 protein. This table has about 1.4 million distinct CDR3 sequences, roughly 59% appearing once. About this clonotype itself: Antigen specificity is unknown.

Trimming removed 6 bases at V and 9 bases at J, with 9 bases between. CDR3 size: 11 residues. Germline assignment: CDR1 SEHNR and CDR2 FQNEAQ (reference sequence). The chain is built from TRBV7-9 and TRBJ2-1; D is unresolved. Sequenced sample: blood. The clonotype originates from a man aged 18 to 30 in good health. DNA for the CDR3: TGTGCCAGCAGAGGTAGTAGTGAGCAGTTCTTC. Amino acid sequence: CASRGSSEQFF.